This T cell receptor (beta chain) was captured by sequencing in a study of blood T cell repertoires in COVID-19. Sequenced by immunoSEQ multiplex PCR; TCRdb stores in-frame clones only, minus some. Of 230,000 or so clones listed, 70% to 90% are singletons. Source material: PBMCs or T cells enriched from blood (not recorded which). This receptor was taken from a woman between 50 and 59 years old who had been exposed to COVID-19.

The CDR3 sequence: CASSPGQGHYGYTF. DNA for the CDR3: TGTGCCAGCAGCCCGGGACAGGGCCATTATGGCTACACCTTC. The chain employs TRBV3-1 (or the pseudogene TRBV3-2) and TRBJ1-2, with 9 positions matching TRBD1. The J segment lost 5 bases and the V segment lost 4 bases, leaving 5 bases of the junction unmatched. The germline V gene has CDR1 LGHDT and CDR2 YNNKEL (reference sequence). The CDR3 loop spans 14 amino acids.